This TCR beta chain appears in the sequencing data of a study of Graves' ophthalmopathy and Graves' hyperthyroidism. The TCR beta CDR3 regions underwent amplification from RNA transcripts. The first round was an RT-PCR with HTBI primers, and the second round was a multiplex PCR. TCRdb processed the multiplex PCR reads anew with MiXCR; each CDR3 protein has one entry. The sample holds about 400,000 distinct CDR3 sequences, about 16% seen once. Germline lookup yields CDR1 LGHNT and CDR2 FRNRAP. V lost 4 bases, J lost 1 base, and 2 bases stayed unmatched. The CDR3 covers 14 residues. Sample: peripheral blood. This chain connects TRBV12-5 to TRBJ2-5; 8 positions match TRBD1. The origin of this receptor is a young woman with Graves' ophthalmopathy. The CDR3 nucleotides are TGTGCTAGTGGTTCCGACAGGGGCCAAGAGACCCAGTACTTC. Translating gives CASGSDRGQETQYF.